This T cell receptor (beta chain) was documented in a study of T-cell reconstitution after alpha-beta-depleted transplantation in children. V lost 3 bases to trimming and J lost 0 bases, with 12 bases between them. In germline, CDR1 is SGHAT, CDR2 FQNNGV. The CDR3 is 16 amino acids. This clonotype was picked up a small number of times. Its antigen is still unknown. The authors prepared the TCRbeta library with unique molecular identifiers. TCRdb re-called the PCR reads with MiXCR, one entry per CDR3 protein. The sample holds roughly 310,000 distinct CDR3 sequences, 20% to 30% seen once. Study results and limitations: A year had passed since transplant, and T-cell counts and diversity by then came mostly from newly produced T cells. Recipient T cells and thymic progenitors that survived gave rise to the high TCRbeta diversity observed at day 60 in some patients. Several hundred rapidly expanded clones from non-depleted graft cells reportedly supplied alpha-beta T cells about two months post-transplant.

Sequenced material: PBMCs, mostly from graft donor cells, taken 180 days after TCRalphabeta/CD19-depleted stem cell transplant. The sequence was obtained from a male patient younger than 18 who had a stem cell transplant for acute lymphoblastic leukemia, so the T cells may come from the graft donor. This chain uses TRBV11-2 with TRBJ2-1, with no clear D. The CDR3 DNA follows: TGTGCCAGCAGCTTGGTCTTCCTGAGCTCCTACAATGAGCAGTTCTTC. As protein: CASSLVFLSSYNEQFF. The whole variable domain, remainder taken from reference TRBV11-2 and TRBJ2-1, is EAGVAQSPRYKIIEKRQSVAFWCNPISGHATLYWYQQILGQGPKLLIQFQNNGVVDDSQLPKDRFSAERLKGVDSTLKIQPAKLEDSAVYLCASSLVFLSSYNEQFFGPGTRLTVL.